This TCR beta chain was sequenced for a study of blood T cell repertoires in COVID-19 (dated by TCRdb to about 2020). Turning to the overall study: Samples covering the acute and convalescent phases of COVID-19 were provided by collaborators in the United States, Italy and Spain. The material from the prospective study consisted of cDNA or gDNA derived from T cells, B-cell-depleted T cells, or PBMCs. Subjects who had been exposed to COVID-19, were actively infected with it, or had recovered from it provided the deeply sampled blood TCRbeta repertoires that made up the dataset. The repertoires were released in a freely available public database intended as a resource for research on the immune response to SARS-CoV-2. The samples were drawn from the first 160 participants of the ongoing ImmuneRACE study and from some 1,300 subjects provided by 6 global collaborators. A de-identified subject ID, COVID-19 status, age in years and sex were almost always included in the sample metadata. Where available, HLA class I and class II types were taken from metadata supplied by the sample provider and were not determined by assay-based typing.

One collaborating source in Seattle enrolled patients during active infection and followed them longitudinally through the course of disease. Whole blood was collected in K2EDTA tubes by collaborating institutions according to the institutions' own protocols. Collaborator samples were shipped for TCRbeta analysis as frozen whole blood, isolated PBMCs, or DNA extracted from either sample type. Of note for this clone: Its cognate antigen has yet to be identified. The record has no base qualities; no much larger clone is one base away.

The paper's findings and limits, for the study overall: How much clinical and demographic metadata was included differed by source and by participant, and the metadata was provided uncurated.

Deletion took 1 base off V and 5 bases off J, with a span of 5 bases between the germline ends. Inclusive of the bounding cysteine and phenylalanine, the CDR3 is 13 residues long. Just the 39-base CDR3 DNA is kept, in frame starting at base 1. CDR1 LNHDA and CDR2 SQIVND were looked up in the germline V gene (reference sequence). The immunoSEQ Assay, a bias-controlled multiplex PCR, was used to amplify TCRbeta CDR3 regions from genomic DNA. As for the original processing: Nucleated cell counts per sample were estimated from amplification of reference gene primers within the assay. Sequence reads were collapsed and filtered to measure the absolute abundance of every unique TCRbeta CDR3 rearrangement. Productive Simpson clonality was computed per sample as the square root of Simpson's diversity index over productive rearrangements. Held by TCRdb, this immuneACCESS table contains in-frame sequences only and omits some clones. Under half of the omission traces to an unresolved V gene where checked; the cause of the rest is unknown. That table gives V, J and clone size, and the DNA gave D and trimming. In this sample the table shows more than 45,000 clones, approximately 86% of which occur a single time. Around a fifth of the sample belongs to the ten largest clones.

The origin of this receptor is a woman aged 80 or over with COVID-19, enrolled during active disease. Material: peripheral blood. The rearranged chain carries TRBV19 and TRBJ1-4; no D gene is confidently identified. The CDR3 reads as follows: CASSIGTNEKLFF. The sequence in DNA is TGTGCCAGTAGTATAGGAACAAATGAAAAACTGTTTTTT.